This T cell receptor beta chain was recovered during a study of cytomegalovirus exposure and HLA in healthy donors. The study's findings and limits: Some V segments, TRBV6-2 and TRBV6-3 among them, were indistinguishable and were therefore excluded. A cluster of highly shared sequence variants was likely a sequencing artifact. Under in vitro conditions, a few CMV-associated chains were confirmed as specific for CMV antigens. The study listed some 160 cytomegalovirus-associated TCR beta chains.

Vbeta (60) and Jbeta (13) primers were used in the PCR. Assay used: immunoSEQ multiplex PCR; TCRdb lists only in-frame clones, some missing. The sample carries nearly 200,000 clones, about nine tenths recorded once. As for this clone: Its antigen is still unknown.

CDR1 SGHTA and CDR2 FQGNSA come from the germline V gene. V lost 1 base to trimming and J lost 10 bases, with 12 bases between them. The CDR3 extends over 13 amino acids. The chain recombines TRBV7-2 with TRBJ2-3; D perhaps matches TRBD2 (6 bases). This TCR derives from a man younger than 40 in good health and CMV-seronegative. The sample consisted of PBMCs. CDR3 amino acids: CASSLGGSGSQYF. As DNA, the CDR3 is TGTGCCAGCAGCTTAGGGGGCAGCGGGTCGCAGTATTTT.